The present T cell receptor (beta chain) was sequenced within a study of cytomegalovirus exposure and HLA in healthy donors. Study results and limitations: The authors later linked a missense DCLRE1C variant to TCR beta V- and J-gene trimming. According to a later analysis, most TCR beta chains associated with CMV appeared HLA-restricted. Links to common viral pathogens appeared, in a later analysis, for several of the most significant clusters.

Details on this clone: Antigen unknown.

It was with 60 Vbeta and 13 Jbeta primers that the PCR ran. The protocol was immunoSEQ multiplex PCR, while the TCRdb copy is restricted to in-frame clones and leaves out a portion. The repertoire holds 150,000 to 200,000 clones, with approximately 86% as singletons. The CDR3 spans 15 residues. Deletions cut 6 bases from V and 7 bases from J, with 16 bases between. Germline lookup yields CDR1 MGHRA and CDR2 YSYEKL. The sequencing sample was made of PBMCs. The chain combines TRBV4-1 with TRBJ1-6; the D is unclear. The receptor was isolated from a woman aged 18-29 years in good health and CMV-seronegative. CDR3 sequence: CASSSGLLVNSPLHF. DNA of the CDR3: TGCGCCAGCAGTTCAGGACTGCTGGTGAATTCACCCCTCCACTTT.